These 26 T cell receptor beta chains came from one sample sequenced in a study of T-cell reconstitution after alpha-beta-depleted transplantation in children. Using unique molecular identifiers, the investigators prepared the TCRbeta library. TCRdb reprocessed the PCR reads via MiXCR and lists one record per CDR3 protein. The top ten clones hold under 1.2% of a sample with some 600,000 distinct CDR3 sequences, around 16% of them seen once. This specimen was PBMCs from the stem cell graft donor, taken from the stem cell graft. Receptors were obtained from a human donor who donated a stem cell graft to a child with acute myeloid leukemia.

This clonotype was detected ten times or more. The CDR3 DNA is TGTGCCGGACGTAAGGGGGTGATAAACACCGGGGAGCTGTTTTTT. It specifies CAGRKGVINTGELFF. The chain joins TRBV7-2 to TRBJ2-2; tentatively, D is TRBD1 (6 bases). Trimming stripped 11 bases from V and 2 bases from J, with 18 bases between. The germline CDR1 and CDR2 sequences are SGHTA and FQGNSA. The CDR3 has 15 amino acids.

In regard to this clonotype: This clone may be a read error of a much larger clone one base away. The rearrangement links TRBV24-1 to TRBJ2-5, with D hard to call. The CDR3 contains 12 residues. Trimming took off 4 bases at V and 4 bases at J, with 6 bases between the two ends. CDR1 is KGHDR, CDR2 SFDVKD, per germline. The CDR3: CATSDPRETQYF. The CDR3 DNA sequence: TGTGCCACCAGTGACCCCAGAGAGACCCAGTACTTC.

This clonotype was seen only a few times. The V gene is TRBV12-3 or TRBV12-4, the J gene TRBJ2-5; TRBD2 matches 8 bases. The V gene end was trimmed by 1 base and the J gene end by 2 bases; junction bases not matched to a gene: 6. The CDR3 length is 16 residues. In DNA, the CDR3 is TGTGCCAGCAGTTTAGTAGGGGCTAGCGGGCAAGAGACCCAGTACTTC. Protein product: CASSLVGASGQETQYF.

This clonotype was observed at least ten times. This chain uses TRBV20-1 with TRBJ2-5; 10 nucleotides line up with TRBD1. The junction had 7 bases not matched to a gene; V was cut back by 1 base and J by 2 bases. The germline V gene has CDR1 DFQATT and CDR2 SNEGSKA (reference sequence). The CDR3 has 16 residues. CDR3 amino acids: CSARALTGGYQETQYF. CDR3 DNA sequence: TGCAGTGCTAGAGCCCTGACAGGGGGCTATCAAGAGACCCAGTACTTC.

The chain links TRBV20-1 to TRBJ2-1; no clear D. Per germline, CDR1 DFQATT and CDR2 SNEGSKA (reference sequence). The CDR3 loop spans 14 amino acids. V was clipped by 4 bases and J by 5 bases, with 15 bases between them. The CDR3, as DNA: TGCAGTGCTAAGGGCCATACCCCTAACAATGAGCAGTTCTTC. This sequence encodes CSAKGHTPNNEQFF.

About this clonotype itself: Mismatch with germline at one junction end may stem from a read error. The V call is TRBV29-1, the J call TRBJ1-1; D possibly corresponds to TRBD1 (5 bases). The CDR3 has 13 amino acids. From germline, CDR1 is SQVTM and CDR2 ANQGSEA. The CDR3 DNA is TGCAGCGTTCCCGATGCGGCGGACACTGAAGTTATCTTT. Encoded protein: CSVPDAADTEVIF.

The table lists this clonotype with a few counts. The chain is built from TRBV12-3 or TRBV12-4 and TRBJ2-7; no clear D. The CDR3 extends over 13 amino acids. The ends were cut back, 5 bases at V and 5 bases at J, with 13 bases in the middle. The CDR3 DNA reads TGTGCCAGCAGTGCCTCCGATTTTCACGAGCAGTACGTC. It encodes CASSASDFHEQYV.

A few counts support this clonotype. This chain uses TRBV6-1 with TRBJ1-5; 11 bases are a match to TRBD1. The V segment lost 6 bases and the J segment 4 bases; nucleotides outside the gene matches: 5. The CDR3 runs to 15 residues. CDR1 is MNHNS, CDR2 SASEGT, per germline. The chain's CDR3 is CASRGGQGENQPQHF. The CDR3 coding sequence is TGTGCCAGCAGAGGGGGACAGGGGGAGAATCAGCCCCAGCATTTT.

This clonotype was recorded only once. This may arise from a read error, as a much more abundant clone is one base away. V usage is TRBV12-3 or TRBV12-4 and J usage is TRBJ1-1; no firm D call. The CDR3 runs to 11 residues. Trimming stripped 7 bases from V and 6 bases from J, with 9 bases between. This CDR3 is CASILDAEAFF. In DNA form, the CDR3 reads TGTGCCAGCATCTTGGACGCTGAAGCTTTCTTT.

V gene TRBV7-3 combines with J gene TRBJ2-7; TRBD1 matches 10 bases. CDR1 is SGHTA, CDR2 FQGTGA, per germline. This CDR3 comprises 16 residues. Germline trimming cut 3 bases from V and 7 bases from J; bases unmatched to any gene: 12. CDR3 bases: TGTGCCAGCAGCTTTCTCGGGGGGACAGGGGCTGGAGAGCAGTACTTC. Encoded protein: CASSFLGGTGAGEQYF.

This clonotype has just a few counts. The rearrangement joins TRBV24-1 to TRBJ2-7, with D possibly being TRBD1 (6 bases). The CDR3 loop spans 15 amino acids. CDR1 and CDR2 (germline): KGHDR, SFDVKD. Trimming cost V 7 bases and J 2 bases, with 17 bases left between them. The CDR3 DNA reads TGTGCCACCAGCAGGTGTCAGGGGCCCCCCTACGAGCAGTACGTC. Protein sequence: CATSRCQGPPYEQYV.

This chain links TRBV21-1 with TRBJ2-3; the DNA was not used to check the table's D call, TRBD1. TRBV21-1 is annotated as a pseudogene. The CDR3 sequence is 13 residues long. The CDR3: CASIGQGTDTQYF. The CDR3 DNA is TGTGCCAGCATTGGGCAGGGGACAGATACGCAGTATTTT.

About this clonotype itself: This may arise from a read error, as a much more abundant clone is one base away. The chain combines TRBV30 with TRBJ2-1; D is unclear. The V gene lost 8 bases and the J gene lost 6 bases, with 11 bases spanning the gap. The CDR3 loop spans 11 amino acids. The germline V gene encodes CDR1 GTSNPN and CDR2 SVGIG (reference sequence). CDR3: CAIRASNEQFF. The CDR3 bases are TGTGCCATTCGGGCTAGCAATGAGCAGTTCTTC.

This clonotype was seen many times. V gene TRBV20-1 combines with J gene TRBJ2-5; the D gene could be TRBD1 or TRBD2 (6 bases each). CDR3 length: 12 residues. CDR1 DFQATT and CDR2 SNEGSKA come from the germline V gene (reference sequence). Written as DNA, the CDR3 is TGCAGCGGAGGGGGGCGCGTCGAGACCCAGTACTTC. This sequence encodes CSGGGRVETQYF.

This clonotype was observed many times. J is TRBJ2-3 and V is TRBV20-1; no definite D call. The CDR3 extends over 14 amino acids. The V end was cut by 2 bases, the J end by 0 bases, with 9 bases between. Per germline, CDR1 DFQATT and CDR2 SNEGSKA (reference sequence). CDR3 in amino acids: CSARRETSTDTQYF. For the CDR3, the DNA is TGCAGTGCTAGAAGGGAAACGAGCACAGATACGCAGTATTTT.

This clonotype was seen repeatedly, ten times or more. This chain joins TRBV10-1 and TRBJ1-1, with a weak D call TRBD1 (6 bases). The CDR3 has 13 amino acids. V lost 6 bases to trimming and J lost 0 bases, with 8 bases between them. Germline values: CDR1 WNHNN, CDR2 SYGVQD (reference sequence). The CDR3 protein is CASSGQLNTEAFF. In DNA, the CDR3 is TGCGCCAGCAGCGGACAGTTGAACACTGAAGCTTTCTTT.

In this sample, this clonotype turned up many times. The V gene is TRBV12-3 or TRBV12-4, the J gene TRBJ1-2; 10 bases are shared with TRBD1. The CDR3 has 15 amino acids. With V trimmed by 9 bases and J by 4 bases, 11 bases remained unmatched. The CDR3 DNA reads TGTGCCAGTCATATTAAGGACAGGGGGGGCTATGGCTACACCTTC. Amino acid sequence: CASHIKDRGGYGYTF.

The sample holds a few counts of this clonotype. The chain has TRBV5-4 and TRBJ2-3, with 11 positions matching TRBD2. The CDR3 is made up of 16 amino acids. The junction had 9 bases not matched to a gene; V was cut back by 4 bases and J by 5 bases. CDR1 and CDR2 from the germline V gene are SGHNT and YYREEE (reference sequence). This CDR3 is CASSLIAGGLGDTQYF. The CDR3 DNA is TGTGCCAGCAGCCTGATAGCGGGGGGGCTAGGAGATACGCAGTATTTT.

Many counts were recorded for this clonotype. This chain links TRBV20-1 with TRBJ2-7; 8 nucleotides line up with TRBD1. V gave up 0 bases and J gave up 9 bases; unmatched junction bases: 16. The CDR3 spans 16 residues. Germline-derived CDR1 and CDR2 are DFQATT and SNEGSKA (reference sequence). The CDR3 protein is CSARDPGQGLLGWQYF. In DNA form, the CDR3 reads TGCAGTGCTAGAGATCCCGGACAGGGACTTCTAGGGTGGCAGTACTTC.

This clonotype was observed at least ten times. The CDR3 nucleotides read TGTGCCATCAGTGGGGGCAGGTCTACCTACGAGCAGTACTTC. It yields the protein CAISGGRSTYEQYF. The rearrangement joins TRBV10-3 to TRBJ2-7, with D tentatively TRBD1 (5 bases). V shed 4 bases and J shed 2 bases, with 12 bases lying between them. The CDR3 has 14 amino acids. Germline CDR1 ENHRY, CDR2 SYGVKD.

This clonotype was recorded a few times. The gene calls are TRBV7-2 and TRBJ1-3; TRBD1 aligns across 7 bases. Trimming removed 5 bases from V and 0 bases from J; junction bases left unmatched: 4. This CDR3 is built from 15 residues. Looked up from germline, CDR1 is SGHTA and CDR2 is FQGNSA. In nucleotides, the CDR3 is TGTGCCAGCAGCGGACAGGTTTCCTCTGGAAACACCATATATTTT. Encoded protein: CASSGQVSSGNTIYF.

This clonotype was observed many times. The chain joins TRBV9 to TRBJ2-3; tentatively, D is TRBD2 (6 bases). V lost 0 bases and J 2 bases, leaving 10 bases between the germline ends. The CDR3 contains 15 residues. CDR1 and CDR2 (germline): SGDLS, YYNGEE. CDR3 DNA: TGTGCCAGCAGCGTAGGAAGCGGGCACACAGATACGCAGTATTTT. It encodes CASSVGSGHTDTQYF.

The chain combines TRBV5-1 with TRBJ2-1; D is uncertain. The V end lost 4 bases, the J end lost 2 bases, and 13 bases lay between the germline ends. The CDR3 length is 15 residues. In germline, CDR1 is SGHRS, CDR2 YFSETQ. The CDR3 DNA reads as TGCGCCAGCAGCAAGGGAAGGGCTACCTACAATGAGCAGTTCTTC. Its protein product is CASSKGRATYNEQFF.

This clonotype turned up a few times. The chain combines TRBV5-6 with TRBJ2-7; 7 nucleotides match TRBD2. The germline V gene has CDR1 SGHDT and CDR2 YYEEEE. The junction had 8 bases not matched to a gene; V was cut back by 3 bases and J by 2 bases. The CDR3 length is 15 residues. The CDR3 sequence is CASSSPGGSAYEQYF. CDR3 nucleotides: TGTGCCAGCAGCTCGCCCGGGGGGTCGGCCTACGAGCAGTACTTC.

A few counts support this clonotype. J is TRBJ1-6 and V is TRBV5-1; the D gene is possibly TRBD1 (5 bases). The germline V gene has CDR1 SGHRS and CDR2 YFSETQ. The V and J ends lost 4 bases and 7 bases respectively, with 18 bases between them. The CDR3 runs 16 residues. The DNA for the CDR3 is TGCGCCAGCAGCGCTTGGTTCGGGACGGCCAATTCACCCCTCCACTTT. Translation: CASSAWFGTANSPLHF.

At least ten counts were recorded for this clonotype. This CDR3 is CSATGYGTSAGNEQFF. DNA of the CDR3: TGCAGTGCTACGGGCTATGGGACTAGCGCTGGGAATGAGCAGTTCTTC. The chain uses TRBV20-1 and TRBJ2-1; 10 nucleotides agree with TRBD2. The CDR3 runs 16 residues. V lost 4 bases to trimming and J lost 7 bases; unmatched junction nucleotides: 13. The germline CDR1 and CDR2 sequences are DFQATT and SNEGSKA (reference sequence).